This paragraph reports one T cell receptor (beta chain). This record comes from a study of blood T cell repertoires in COVID-19. Study as a whole: PBMCs, B-cell-depleted T cells, or T cells were the source of the cDNA or gDNA that made up the material.

Only in-frame clones appear in the TCRdb table, and some are missing; sequencing was by immunoSEQ multiplex PCR. The table records 250,000 or so clones, roughly 82% of them present only once. Material for sequencing was peripheral blood. The receptor comes from a woman between 65 and 79 years old with acute or convalescent COVID-19.

The CDR3 DNA reads as TGTGCCAGCTCACCAGCGGGAGGGGGCGAGCAGTACTTC. Translated, it gives CASSPAGGGEQYF. The rearrangement uses TRBV18 and TRBJ2-7; 9 nucleotides align to TRBD2. The CDR3 consists of 13 residues. Trimming at V came to 2 bases and at J to 6 bases, leaving 2 bases not matched to a gene. In germline, CDR1 is KGHSH, CDR2 LQKENI.